What follows are 21 T cell receptor beta chains derived from one specimen sequenced in a study of T cells in localized non-small cell lung cancer. The assay was immunoSEQ multiplex PCR, and TCRdb's table has in-frame clones only and misses some. This table holds 72,000 or so clones, roughly 81% found once. Sequencing was performed on peripheral blood, taken before any cancer treatment. The receptor source for this set is an older female donor with stage I lung adenocarcinoma.

The rearrangement joins TRBV6-5 to TRBJ2-5, with 14 bases aligning to TRBD2. Germline CDR1 and CDR2: MNHEY and SVGAGI. There are 14 residues in the CDR3. V was pared by 8 bases and J by 5 bases, with 4 bases of the junction left unmatched. This CDR3 is CASAGLAGGETQYF. The CDR3 region has the DNA TGTGCCAGCGCCGGACTAGCGGGAGGTGAGACCCAGTACTTC.

The chain is built from TRBV7-9 and TRBJ1-2, with 8 bases lining up with TRBD1. The V gene's germline CDR1 is SEHNR and CDR2 FQNEAQ (reference sequence). V lost 3 bases to trimming and J lost 7 bases; unmatched junction nucleotides: 7. This CDR3 region has 14 residues. The CDR3 protein is CASSFPGQGFGYTF. The CDR3 DNA reads as TGTGCCAGCAGCTTCCCCGGACAGGGTTTTGGCTACACCTTC.

The chain links TRBV19 to TRBJ2-5; the D gene is possibly TRBD2 (5 bases). V was trimmed by 5 bases and J by 4 bases, leaving 17 bases between them. This CDR3 region has 15 residues. The germline V gene encodes CDR1 LNHDA and CDR2 SQIVND (reference sequence). CDR3 amino acids: CASSPRTSPSETQYF. DNA of the CDR3: TGTGCCAGTAGTCCCCGTACTAGTCCTTCAGAGACCCAGTACTTC. Variable domain in full (rest from reference TRBV19 and TRBJ2-5): DGGITQSPKYLFRKEGQNVTLSCEQNLNHDAMYWYRQDPGQGLRLIYYSQIVNDFQKGDIAEGYSVSREKKESFPLTVTSAQKNPTAFYLCASSPRTSPSETQYFGPGTRLLVL.

CDR3 in amino acids: CASSSGLYSPLHF. CDR3 nucleotide sequence: TGTGCCAGCAGCTCCGGCCTTTATTCACCCCTCCACTTT. This chain joins TRBV11-2 and TRBJ1-6; no clear D. V was trimmed by 4 bases and J by 8 bases, leaving 9 bases between them. This CDR3 comprises 13 residues. Per the germline V gene, CDR1 is SGHAT and CDR2 is FQNNGV.

This chain joins TRBV7-9 and TRBJ2-1, with 11 bases matching TRBD1. The CDR3 has 14 amino acids. Trimming removed 3 bases from V and 8 bases from J; junction bases left unmatched: 3. Looked up from germline, CDR1 is SEHNR and CDR2 is FQNEAQ (reference sequence). The CDR3 region is CASSFPGQGDEQFF. The CDR3 nucleotides are TGTGCCAGCAGCTTCCCGGGACAGGGGGATGAGCAGTTCTTC.

The rearrangement links TRBV14 to TRBJ2-1, with D perhaps TRBD1 or TRBD2 (5 bases each). CDR3 size: 15 residues. V shed 3 bases and J shed 3 bases, with 12 bases lying between them. Germline loops: CDR1 SGHDN, CDR2 FVKESK. The CDR3 DNA reads as TGTGCCAGCAGCCAGAAACGGGACCACTACAATGAGCAGTTCTTC. It encodes CASSQKRDHYNEQFF.

The V call is TRBV18, the J call TRBJ1-2; 7 nucleotides agree with TRBD1. Germline assignment: CDR1 KGHSH and CDR2 LQKENI. The CDR3 is 16 residues long. V shed 3 bases, J shed 8 bases, and the junction held 15 bases outside the gene matches. CDR3: CASSPLDGQDVGGYTF. DNA for the CDR3: TGTGCCAGCTCACCCCTCGACGGACAGGACGTTGGGGGCTACACCTTC.

The CDR3 protein is CASSSPRTGGTEAFF. The CDR3 DNA reads as TGTGCCAGCAGTTCCCCCCGGACAGGGGGCACTGAAGCTTTCTTT. The chain carries TRBV6-5 and TRBJ1-1; 10 nucleotides line up with TRBD1. CDR3 length: 15 amino acids. With V trimmed by 4 bases and J by 4 bases, 6 bases remained unmatched. Per the germline V gene, CDR1 is MNHEY and CDR2 is SVGAGI.

The rearrangement links TRBV18 to TRBJ2-6; TRBD2 might be the D (5 bases). The CDR3 runs 20 residues. CDR1 is KGHSH and CDR2 is LQKENI in the germline V gene. V shed 3 bases and J shed 0 bases, with 21 bases lying between them. The CDR3 sequence is CASSPLPGVTQASGANVLTF. The CDR3 bases are TGTGCCAGCTCACCTCTCCCCGGGGTCACCCAGGCCTCTGGGGCCAACGTCCTGACTTTC.

The rearrangement joins TRBV5-8 to TRBJ1-2; possible D gene TRBD1, 5 bases. The CDR3 is made up of 13 amino acids. The germline V gene has CDR1 SGHTS and CDR2 YDEGEE. V was cut by 2 bases and J by 7 bases, with 12 bases left in between. Here the CDR3 reads CASSFGPQGGYTF. For the CDR3, the DNA is TGTGCCAGCAGCTTTGGACCCCAGGGTGGCTACACCTTC.

To note about this clone: One end of the junction varies from germline; a read error may be responsible. This sequence joins TRBV7-9 and TRBJ2-1; no clear D gene. Germline CDR1 SEHNR, CDR2 FQNEAQ (reference sequence). This CDR3 has 11 amino acids. Here the CDR3 reads CASSPGWGTVF. The CDR3 coding sequence is TGTGCCAGCAGCCCTGGTTGGGGTACAGTCTTC.

V and J are TRBV28 and TRBJ2-1; no clear D. The CDR3 runs to 13 residues. Germline V gives CDR1 MDHEN, CDR2 SYDVKM. Trimming removed 8 bases from V and 6 bases from J, with 14 bases in between. CDR3 residues: CASSWSTVNEQFF. CDR3 sequence (DNA): TGTGCCAGCTCCTGGAGTACGGTCAATGAGCAGTTCTTC. The variable domain in full, with the rest retrieved from reference TRBV28 and TRBJ2-1, is DVKVTQSSRYLVKRTGEKVFLECVQDMDHENMFWYRQDPGLGLRLIYFSYDVKMKEKGDIPEGYSVSREKKERFSLILESASTNQTSMYLCASSWSTVNEQFFGPGTRLTVL.

The CDR3 is CASSSRPQGTEAFF. The CDR3 nucleotides are TGCGCCAGCAGCTCCCGCCCCCAGGGGACTGAAGCTTTCTTT. This chain connects TRBV5-1 to TRBJ1-1; maybe TRBD1 (6 bases). CDR3 length: 14 amino acids. Germline values: CDR1 SGHRS, CDR2 YFSETQ. The V end lost 3 bases, the J end lost 5 bases, and 14 bases lay between the germline ends.

The rearrangement joins TRBV21-1 to TRBJ2-2; the table's D call, TRBD2, was not checked against the DNA. TRBV21-1 is classified as a pseudogene. This CDR3 has 16 residues. For the CDR3, the DNA is TGTGCCAGCAGCCAAGGACTAGCGGGGTCTCCCGGGGAGCTGTTTTTT. This codes for CASSQGLAGSPGELFF.

The chain is built from TRBV9 and TRBJ1-2; D gene unclear. From germline, CDR1 is SGDLS and CDR2 YYNGEE. V was pared by 0 bases and J by 7 bases, with 10 bases between. The CDR3 contains 13 residues. Here the CDR3 reads CASSVDGLTGYTF. CDR3 DNA: TGTGCCAGCAGCGTAGACGGTCTAACTGGCTACACCTTC.

The chain links TRBV18 to TRBJ2-4; 7 nucleotides agree with TRBD2. J lost 10 bases, V lost 3 bases, and 33 bases had no gene match. Germline lookup yields CDR1 KGHSH and CDR2 LQKENI. The CDR3 spans 22 residues. CDR3 loop: CASSPSPSGYTPAQTYDWIQYF. In nucleotides, the CDR3 is TGTGCCAGCTCACCTTCCCCTAGCGGATACACTCCCGCCCAAACCTACGACTGGATTCAGTACTTC. The variable domain in full, completed from reference TRBV18 and TRBJ2-4, reads NAGVMQNPRHLVRRRGQEARLRCSPMKGHSHVYWYRQLPEEGLKFMVYLQKENIIDESGMPKERFSAEFPKEGPSILRIQQVVRGDSAAYFCASSPSPSGYTPAQTYDWIQYFGAGTRLSVL.

This rearrangement joins TRBV2 to TRBJ1-2, with 9 bases that match TRBD1. V shed 6 bases and J 2 bases; nucleotides not matched to a gene: 7. The CDR3 runs 15 residues. The V gene's germline CDR1 is SNHLY and CDR2 FYNNEI. The CDR3 reads CASRDRDRANYGYTF. In DNA, the CDR3 is TGTGCCAGCAGAGACCGGGACAGGGCCAACTATGGCTACACCTTC.

V and J are TRBV18 and TRBJ2-5; D ambiguous. Germline V gene lookup returns CDR1 KGHSH and CDR2 LQKENI. The CDR3 has 16 residues. Trimming shortened V by 1 base and J by 5 bases, and 17 bases separated the two germline ends. The chain's CDR3 is CASSPQSFWGEETQYF. The CDR3, as DNA: TGTGCCAGCTCACCACAGTCCTTTTGGGGTGAGGAGACCCAGTACTTC.

The chain carries TRBV19 and TRBJ2-1, with D possibly matching TRBD1 (6 bases). V dropped 8 bases and J dropped 6 bases, with 17 bases sitting between them. This CDR3 is 14 amino acids long. Germline CDR1 and CDR2: LNHDA and SQIVND (reference sequence). The CDR3 reads CASGQGGESNEQFF. The CDR3 nucleotides are TGTGCCAGTGGTCAAGGGGGAGAAAGCAATGAGCAGTTCTTC.

The chain links TRBV6-5 to TRBJ1-1, with D tentatively TRBD1 (6 bases). CDR1 MNHEY and CDR2 SVGAGI come from the germline V gene. The CDR3 sequence is 12 residues long. The V end was cut by 6 bases, the J end by 6 bases, with 11 bases between. DNA of the CDR3: TGTGCCAGCAGAGACGGACAGTCTGAAGCTTTCTTT. This translates into CASRDGQSEAFF.

The CDR3 is CASSKGTETQYF. The CDR3 region has the DNA TGTGCCAGCAGCAAAGGGACGGAGACCCAGTACTTC. The chain recombines TRBV11-3 with TRBJ2-5; the D gene could be TRBD1 or TRBD2 (5 bases each). This CDR3 contains 12 residues. Trimming stripped 5 bases from V and 5 bases from J, with 9 bases between. Germline V CDR1 and CDR2: SGHNT, YENEEA.